This T cell receptor beta chain is from a study of cytomegalovirus exposure and HLA in healthy donors (TCRdb year 2017). Background for the entire study: An earlier analysis of around 600 of the donors reported 276 Gb of sequence data and around 120 million unique TCR beta sequences from 150 million to 200 million T cells. The study combined high-throughput TCR immunosequencing, statistical association of individual TCRs with disease status, and machine learning to predict cytomegalovirus infection status. Four or five DR-DQ haplotypes were handled as single units for association and clustering because linkage in the cohort was strong. A separate validation cohort of roughly 130 different subjects was used in addition to the 666-subject first cohort. A later analysis re-examined previously published TCR beta repertoires from more than 550 donors and added high-resolution HLA genotyping to investigate patterns of TCR occurrence. In an earlier analysis of 500 to 650 of the donors, high-throughput TCR beta sequencing was used to judge whether each TCR beta V gene segment behaved as functional or pseudogenic. The study used immunosequencing to profile the T cell repertoires of some 600 subjects and linked those repertoires to cytomegalovirus serostatus. All discovery cohort repertoires had been generated on a single sequencing platform. The study aimed to test whether signatures of past pathogen exposure could be identified by cataloging public T cell receptors. Donor age, sex, ethnicity and CMV serostatus were compiled together with the repertoire data. Among about 410 genotyped donors of the cohort, an average of approximately 200,000 unique TCR beta nucleotide sequences was sequenced per donor, of which approximately 19% were non-productive. The number of typed donors differed by locus: roughly 629-630 for A, B, C, DRB1 and DQB1; approximately 520 for DQA1; roughly 600 for DPA1; and about 450 for DPB1. The later analysis used no new phenotypic data to find candidate immune exposures, relying instead on TCR beta sequences and their occurrence across donors. HLA typing included class I and class II loci at four-digit resolution. Of the 350 to 450 genotyped donors, approximately 80% fell in the genetic ancestry cluster associated with self-reported Caucasian donors. An early release that covered about 640 HLA-typed donors contained approximately 300 gigabases of sequencing data and some 87 million unique TCR sequences. A later genetic analysis took genome-wide SNP genotypes for about 55% of the roughly 670 donors and used that subset as a discovery cohort. Here is what the overall study found, with its caveats: Because counts were too low, more than 15 rarely observed V segments, including chromosome 9 orphons, were excluded from the earlier analysis of around 640 of the donors. In the study, about 150 TCR beta chains were listed as associated with cytomegalovirus. The sequencing pipeline was judged likely to have produced a cluster of highly shared sequence variants as a technical artifact. The authors suggested that the approach could potentially be generalized to other disease states and immunological phenotypes. In a later analysis, TCR association rates were found to vary across HLA loci, with the most associated TCRs seen for DRB1 alleles and the fewest for HLA-C alleles. Most CMV-associated TCR beta chains appeared to be HLA-restricted in a later analysis, and the HLA associations seemed to be driven largely by CMV exposure. A further reported finding was that TCR beta sequences accurately predicted the HLA-A and HLA-B alleles for most subjects in the first cohort. Strong co-occurrence of HLA alleles, especially DR and DQ, made assigning TCR associations to individual alleles difficult. Correlated functional status among segregating V segments might be attributable to linkage disequilibrium, but an unknown experimental factor could not be ruled out. Roughly uniform sequencing depth across donors was assumed in presence/absence analyses, although this assumption may not hold. The 87-base-pair reads could not distinguish some IMGT-functional V segments, including TRBV6-2 and TRBV6-3, so those segments were excluded. In a later genetic analysis, fewer N-insertions in productive TCRs were reported among donors in an Asian-associated ancestry cluster than the approximately 710-donor mean. In a later analysis, HLA-associated TCR beta chains showed more clonal expansion and lower generation probabilities than non-associated chains that were equally common. For the cohort, immune exposure information was limited to CMV serostatus. A later analysis associated about 17,000 TCR beta sequences with specific HLA alleles at a false discovery rate of 0.05. An association between a missense DCLRE1C variant and V-gene and J-gene trimming of TCR beta chains was found in a later genetic analysis and replicated in an independent cohort. A few of the identified cytomegalovirus-associated TCR beta chains were confirmed in vitro to be specific for cytomegalovirus antigens. In an earlier analysis of some 550 of the donors, most TCR beta V segments were observed in productive rearrangements about 90% or about 30% of the time, broadly matching IMGT annotations. The cohort was sequenced for TCR beta chains only, and without alpha or paired-chain data the features that could be detected were limited. Because HLA typing was missing for some donors at each locus, association tests included only the typed subset. The classifier was reported to diagnose cytomegalovirus status with high specificity and sensitivity in both the original and validation cohorts. Most TCR sequences were seen in very few donors, while some public TCRs were found in many individuals. According to a later analysis, parvovirus B19, influenza, CMV and Epstein-Barr virus appeared linked to several top co-occurrence clusters.

At the junction V is shortened by 5 bases and J by 0 bases, with 17 bases in between. Measured from the cysteine to the phenylalanine, the CDR3 is 17 residues long. This entry keeps only the CDR3 DNA: 51 bases, framed from base 1. According to the germline V gene, CDR1 reads MGHRA and CDR2 reads YSYEKL. The method was the immunoSEQ multiplex PCR assay. For the multiplex PCR, a mixture combining 60 forward primers for TCR Vbeta segments and 13 reverse primers for TCR Jbeta segments was used. Amplification of the CDR3 region of rearranged TCR beta genes was performed with a multiplex PCR assay on genomic DNA. The Illumina HiSeq System was used to sequence the amplified TCR beta libraries as 87-base-pair reads. The published analysis was carried out like this. A later analysis counted tens of millions of unique TCR beta chains across the 500 to 850 repertoires, and roughly 9.9 million of these chains were shared by at least two donors. Raw reads were error-corrected and collapsed into unique sequences by a nearest-neighbor algorithm in which closely related sequences were merged to remove PCR and sequencing errors. To assign V, D and J gene segments, CDR3 sequences were aligned to IMGT reference sequences. For a sequence to be retained, at least a six-nucleotide match to both a V gene segment and a J gene segment was required. A rearrangement counted as productive if the CDR3 had no stop codons and remained in frame with V and J, and every other rearrangement counted as non-productive. Following IMGT convention, CDR3 was defined as the stretch from the second conserved V-encoded cysteine up to the conserved J-encoded phenylalanine. Sequences without an unambiguous match to a single V gene segment were excluded from the earlier analysis of approximately 600 of the donors. In an earlier analysis of 587 of the donors, a V segment was called functional when productive rearrangements were above 56.7%, and segregating when the standard deviation between donors exceeded 5%. A statistical classification framework was developed to diagnose cytomegalovirus status using the catalog of TCR beta chain sequences. V and J gene assignment, in a later analysis, came from comparing TCR nucleotide sequences with IMGT/GENE-DB human TR gene sequences. In a later analysis, CDR3 sequences and most-parsimonious VDJ recombination scenarios were assigned using the TCRdist pipeline. A later analysis defined each TCR beta chain by its CDR3 amino acid sequence plus V-gene family, and excluded reads lacking a unique V-gene family. In a later analysis, 500 to 700 highly shared, low-generation-probability nucleotide sequences were removed to address suspected cross-contamination and a sequencing artifact. In a later analysis, a clonal expansion index for each public chain was calculated from normalized within-repertoire ranks of inferred template counts. Generation probabilities in a later analysis came from a VDJ recombination model fitted to out-of-frame rearrangements, and those results were checked against IGoR. Hypergeometric tests were used in a later analysis to score TCR-TCR, TCR-HLA and TCR-CMV co-occurrence, with a repertoire-size bias correction applied to the TCR pairs. To estimate false discovery rates, a later analysis permuted the HLA or CMV assignments 20 times. In a later analysis, co-occurring TCRs were grouped using DBSCAN, with TCRdist sequence similarity added in when clustering inside HLA-allele-positive subsets. Repertoires with fewer than 30,000 or more than 120,000 public chains were left out of co-occurrence clustering, as were about 5 repertoires with anomalous nucleotide sharing. In its TCRdb copy, this immuneACCESS table keeps in-frame sequences only and misses some clones. Where compared with another copy, unresolved V genes explain less than half of these, and the others have no known cause. D and trimming were read from the DNA, whereas the V and J calls and clone size are those reported in that table. This sample comprises under 200,000 clones, over 65% of them detected only once. 3.4% of the sample goes to the ten largest clones.

The cohort comprised some 700 healthy bone marrow donors. At the time of sampling, every cohort member was nominally healthy, though immune exposures that went unrecorded were likely present. The donor was CMV seropositive and belonged to the group of more than 250 seropositive cohort members. Every donor gave a peripheral blood sample, and the peripheral blood mononuclear cells from that sample were used for TCR beta sequencing. Genomic DNA extraction from the blood cell samples was performed with the Qiagen DNeasy Blood Extraction Kit. On this clone: Its antigen is unknown. One base away there is no much larger clone; base qualities are not given.

The sequence is built from TRBV4-1 and TRBJ2-1; the D gene is perhaps TRBD1, on 5 matching bases. Specimen: PBMCs. The source of this sequence is a man aged 40-50 years in good health and CMV-seropositive. The CDR3 reads as follows: CASSTDPGIYSYNEQFF. The DNA sequence reads TGCGCCAGCAGCACAGACCCAGGGATATACTCCTACAATGAGCAGTTCTTC.